Within the sample, the clone carrying this TCR beta chain is medium-sized. The antigen remains unidentified. These data are taken from a study of T cell responses to AZD1222 COVID-19 vaccine. Study-level points and caveats: There were mostly white British donors and more females than males, and clonal diversity was possibly underestimated.

Germline loops: CDR1 LGHNA, CDR2 YSLEER. The CDR3 totals 16 residues. Trimming removed 0 bases from V and 0 bases from J, with 6 bases in between. The method was immunoSEQ multiplex PCR; TCRdb's version includes in-frame clones alone and lacks a portion of them. The sample comprises more than 60,000 clones, around four fifths of which are singletons, and approximately 1.2% rests with the top ten. This clonotype was sampled from an adult who received the AZD1222 COVID-19 vaccine. The sample was peripheral blood, taken 28 days after the second AZD1222 dose. This rearrangement joins TRBV4-3 to TRBJ2-6; D ambiguous. The DNA for the CDR3 is TGCGCCAGCAGCCAAGATGAGAGCTCTGGGGCCAACGTCCTGACTTTC. Translating gives CASSQDESSGANVLTF.